This entry concerns a single TCR beta chain. Its antigen is unknown. Each TCR beta cDNA library carried unique molecular identifiers. From approximately 0.95 to 9.8 million T cells, 500,000 or so cDNA molecules were obtained. TCRdb analysed the PCR reads with MiXCR anew, one entry per CDR3 protein. Seen here are approximately 660,000 distinct CDR3 sequences, roughly three fifths observed once, and the top ten hold around 11%. This entry belongs to a study of post-analysis software for immune sequencing data. CDR1 and CDR2 (germline): SQVTM, ANQGSEA. Trimming left V 1 base short and J 5 bases short, with 14 bases between. CDR3 length: 14 amino acids. Notes on the study in general: Those samples that were prepared in the same batch co-clustered strongly by F measure. There were about 5 TRBV segments more frequent in patients than controls, and TRBV5-6, TRBV5-1 and TRBV20-1 were among them. Among multiple sclerosis patients, normalized Chao1 diversity was significantly below that of controls.

This receptor was identified in a girl aged 2-9 years with multiple sclerosis. Material for sequencing was blood. V is TRBV29-1 and J is TRBJ2-5, with D maybe TRBD2 (6 bases). Here the CDR3 reads CSVEGAGNLETQYF. The CDR3 nucleotides are TGCAGCGTTGAAGGGGCGGGGAACCTGGAGACCCAGTACTTC.